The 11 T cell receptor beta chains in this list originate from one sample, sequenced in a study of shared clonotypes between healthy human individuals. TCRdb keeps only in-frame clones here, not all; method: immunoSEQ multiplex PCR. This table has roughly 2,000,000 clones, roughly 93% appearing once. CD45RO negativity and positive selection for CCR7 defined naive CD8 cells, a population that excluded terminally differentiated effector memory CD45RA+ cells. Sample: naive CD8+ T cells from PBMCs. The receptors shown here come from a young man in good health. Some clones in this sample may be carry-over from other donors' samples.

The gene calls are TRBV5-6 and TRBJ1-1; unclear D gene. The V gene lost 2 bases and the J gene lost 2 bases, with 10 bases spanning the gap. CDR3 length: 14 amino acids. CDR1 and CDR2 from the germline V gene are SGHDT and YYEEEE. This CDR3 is CASSLGGSNTEAFF. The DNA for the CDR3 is TGTGCCAGCAGCTTAGGAGGCAGTAACACTGAAGCTTTCTTT.

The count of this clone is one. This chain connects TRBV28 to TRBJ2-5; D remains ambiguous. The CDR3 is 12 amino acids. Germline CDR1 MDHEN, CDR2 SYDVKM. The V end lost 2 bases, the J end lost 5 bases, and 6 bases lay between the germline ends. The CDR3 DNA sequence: TGTGCCAGCAGTTTAGTCAGGGAGACCCAGTACTTC. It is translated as CASSLVRETQYF. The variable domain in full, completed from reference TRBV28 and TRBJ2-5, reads DVKVTQSSRYLVKRTGEKVFLECVQDMDHENMFWYRQDPGLGLRLIYFSYDVKMKEKGDIPEGYSVSREKKERFSLILESASTNQTSMYLCASSLVRETQYFGPGTRLLVL.

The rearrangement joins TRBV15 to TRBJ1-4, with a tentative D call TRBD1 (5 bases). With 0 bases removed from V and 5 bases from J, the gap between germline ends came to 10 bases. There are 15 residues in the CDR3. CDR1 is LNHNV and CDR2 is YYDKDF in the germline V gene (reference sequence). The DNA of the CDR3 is TGTGCCACCAGCAGAGAGGGGCAGGGAAATGAAAAACTGTTTTTT. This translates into CATSREGQGNEKLFF.

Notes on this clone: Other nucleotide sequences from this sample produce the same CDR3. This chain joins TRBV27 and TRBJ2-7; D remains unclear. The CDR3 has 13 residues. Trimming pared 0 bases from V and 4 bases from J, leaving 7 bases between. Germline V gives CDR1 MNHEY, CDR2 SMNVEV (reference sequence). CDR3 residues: CASSLSSGYEQYF. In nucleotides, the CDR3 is TGTGCCAGCAGTTTATCGTCGGGTTACGAGCAGTACTTC.

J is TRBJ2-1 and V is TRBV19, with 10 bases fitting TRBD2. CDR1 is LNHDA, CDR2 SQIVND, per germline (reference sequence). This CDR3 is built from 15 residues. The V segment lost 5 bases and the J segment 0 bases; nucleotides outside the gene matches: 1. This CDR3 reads CASSASGSSYNEQFF. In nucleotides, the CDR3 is TGTGCCAGTAGTGCTAGCGGGAGCTCCTACAATGAGCAGTTCTTC.

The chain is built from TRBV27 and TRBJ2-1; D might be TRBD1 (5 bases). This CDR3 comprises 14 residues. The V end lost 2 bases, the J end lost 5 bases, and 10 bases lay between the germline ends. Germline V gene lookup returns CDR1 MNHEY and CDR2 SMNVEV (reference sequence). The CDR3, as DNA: TGTGCCAGCAGTTTAGGGTGGGGCGACAATGAGCAGTTCTTC. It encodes CASSLGWGDNEQFF.

CDR3 bases: TGTGCCAGCAGCGCTGGACTAGCGGATGAAGTAGCCAAAAACATTCAGTACTTC. Its protein product is CASSAGLADEVAKNIQYF. The J gene is TRBJ2-4, the V gene TRBV7-8; 10 bases line up with TRBD2. This CDR3 region has 18 residues. Germline V gene data show CDR1 as SGHVS and CDR2 as FQNEAQ. V dropped 5 bases and J dropped 0; count of bases not matched to a gene: 10.

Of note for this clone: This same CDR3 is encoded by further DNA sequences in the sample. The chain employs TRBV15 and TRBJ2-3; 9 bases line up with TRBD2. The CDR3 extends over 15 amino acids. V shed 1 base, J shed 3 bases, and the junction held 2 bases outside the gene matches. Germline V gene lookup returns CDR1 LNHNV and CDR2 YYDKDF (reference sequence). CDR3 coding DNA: TGTGCCACCAGCAGAGGGGCGGGAGGGACAGATACGCAGTATTTT. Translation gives CATSRGAGGTDTQYF.

DNA of the CDR3: TGTGCCAGCAGCCCGACAGGGCTTTTCCATGAGCAGTACTTC. This gives the protein CASSPTGLFHEQYF. The V and J genes are TRBV7-9 and TRBJ2-7; 7 nucleotides align to TRBD1. V shed 5 bases, J shed 7 bases, and the junction held 11 bases outside the gene matches. Germline V CDR1 and CDR2: SEHNR, FQNEAQ (reference sequence). This CDR3 has 14 amino acids.

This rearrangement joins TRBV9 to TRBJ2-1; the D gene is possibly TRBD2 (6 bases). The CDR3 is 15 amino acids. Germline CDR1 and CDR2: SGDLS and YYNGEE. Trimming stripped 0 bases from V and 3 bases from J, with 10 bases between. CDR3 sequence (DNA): TGTGCCAGCAGCGTAGAGGAGGGGATCTACAATGAGCAGTTCTTC. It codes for CASSVEEGIYNEQFF.

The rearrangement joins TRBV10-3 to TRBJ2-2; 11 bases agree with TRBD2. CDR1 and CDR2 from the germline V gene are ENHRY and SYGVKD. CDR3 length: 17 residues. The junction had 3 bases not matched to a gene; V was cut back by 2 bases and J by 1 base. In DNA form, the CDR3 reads TGTGCCATCAGTGAGCGCCTAGCGGGGGGGAACACCGGGGAGCTGTTTTTT. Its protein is CAISERLAGGNTGELFF.